The TCR beta chain under discussion was sequenced for a study of PD-L1 blockade in urothelial cancer. Background on the study: Blood yielded a median of about 150,000 T cells per sample. Study-wide results and limits: The study found that durable-benefit patients expanded tumor-associated blood clones more at 3 weeks.

About this clone: Its antigen is undetermined.

What went into each PCR as a spike was synthetic TCR analog templates. Sequencing was performed with immunoSEQ multiplex PCR; in TCRdb, only in-frame clones are kept and a portion is missing. This table has 33,000 or so clones, 65% to 90% appearing once. CDR3 length: 16 amino acids. Germline CDR1 and CDR2: SGHTA and FQGNSA. V shed 1 base and J 3 bases; nucleotides not matched to a gene: 6. Documented time point: pretreatment peripheral blood. Each patient's cancer was a locally advanced or metastatic urothelial carcinoma. Specimen: PBMCs, collected around atezolizumab (anti-PD-L1) treatment. The chain couples TRBV7-2 to TRBJ2-3; 8 nucleotides agree with TRBD2. The sequence came from a man aged 55-75 years with urothelial cancer. Here the CDR3 reads CASSLEGQRGTDTQYF. In nucleotides, the CDR3 is TGTGCCAGCAGCTTAGAAGGCCAGCGGGGGACAGATACGCAGTATTTT.